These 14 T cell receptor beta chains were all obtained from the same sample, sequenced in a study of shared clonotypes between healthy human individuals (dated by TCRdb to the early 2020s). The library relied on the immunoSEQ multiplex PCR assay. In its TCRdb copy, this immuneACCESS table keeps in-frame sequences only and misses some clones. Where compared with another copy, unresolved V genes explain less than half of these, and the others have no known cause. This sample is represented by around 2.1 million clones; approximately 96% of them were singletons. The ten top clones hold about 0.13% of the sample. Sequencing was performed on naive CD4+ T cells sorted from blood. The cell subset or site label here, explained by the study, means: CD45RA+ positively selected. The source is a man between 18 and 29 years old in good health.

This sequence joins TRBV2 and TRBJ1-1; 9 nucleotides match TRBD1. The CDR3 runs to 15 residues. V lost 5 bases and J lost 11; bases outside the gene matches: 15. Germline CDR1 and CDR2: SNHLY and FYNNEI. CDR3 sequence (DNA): TGTGCCAGCAGTCCTAACCACGCTTTGACAGGGGGGGCTTTCTTT. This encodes CASSPNHALTGGAFF.

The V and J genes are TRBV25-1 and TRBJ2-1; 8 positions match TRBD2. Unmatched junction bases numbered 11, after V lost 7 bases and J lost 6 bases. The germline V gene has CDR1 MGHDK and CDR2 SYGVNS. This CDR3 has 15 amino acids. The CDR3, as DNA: TGTGCCAGCACCAGCGGGAGAGAAACTTCCAATGAGCAGTTCTTC. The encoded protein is CASTSGRETSNEQFF.

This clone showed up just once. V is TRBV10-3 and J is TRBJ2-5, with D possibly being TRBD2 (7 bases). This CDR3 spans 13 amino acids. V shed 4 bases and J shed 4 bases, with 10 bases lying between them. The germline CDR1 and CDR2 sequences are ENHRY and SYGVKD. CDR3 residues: CAISGGGPETQYF. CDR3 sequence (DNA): TGTGCCATCAGTGGGGGGGGGCCAGAGACCCAGTACTTC.

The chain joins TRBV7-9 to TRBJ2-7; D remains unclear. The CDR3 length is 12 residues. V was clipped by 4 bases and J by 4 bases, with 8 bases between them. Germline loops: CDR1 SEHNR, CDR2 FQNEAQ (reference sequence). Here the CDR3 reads CASSSSEYEQYF. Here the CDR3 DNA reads TGTGCCAGCAGCTCATCAGAGTACGAGCAGTACTTC. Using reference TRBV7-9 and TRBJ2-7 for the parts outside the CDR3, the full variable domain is DTGVSQNPRHKITKRGQNVTFRCDPISEHNRLYWYRQTLGQGPEFLTYFQNEAQLEKSRLLSDRFSAERPKGSFSTLEIQRTEQGDSAMYLCASSSSEYEQYFGPGTRLTVT.

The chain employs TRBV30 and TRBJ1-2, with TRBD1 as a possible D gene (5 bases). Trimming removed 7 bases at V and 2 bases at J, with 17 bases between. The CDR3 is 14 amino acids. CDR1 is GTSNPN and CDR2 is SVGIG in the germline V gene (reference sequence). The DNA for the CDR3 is TGTGCCTCGGATAAAAGGGGACCCAACTATGGCTACACCTTC. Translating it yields CASDKRGPNYGYTF.

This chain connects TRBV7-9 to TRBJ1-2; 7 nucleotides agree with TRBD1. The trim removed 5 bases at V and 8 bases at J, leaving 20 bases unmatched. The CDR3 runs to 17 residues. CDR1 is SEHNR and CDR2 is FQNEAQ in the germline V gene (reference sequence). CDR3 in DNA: TGTGCCAGCAGCCGGACGGGGACAGCCTTCCTAGTAAGCGGCTACACCTTC. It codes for CASSRTGTAFLVSGYTF.

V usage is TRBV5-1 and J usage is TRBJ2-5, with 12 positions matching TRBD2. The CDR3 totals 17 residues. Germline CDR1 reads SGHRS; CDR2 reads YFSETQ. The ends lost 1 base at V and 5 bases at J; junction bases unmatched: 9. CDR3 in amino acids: CASSLQLAGGPWETQYF. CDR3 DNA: TGCGCCAGCAGCTTGCAGCTAGCGGGGGGGCCATGGGAGACCCAGTACTTC.

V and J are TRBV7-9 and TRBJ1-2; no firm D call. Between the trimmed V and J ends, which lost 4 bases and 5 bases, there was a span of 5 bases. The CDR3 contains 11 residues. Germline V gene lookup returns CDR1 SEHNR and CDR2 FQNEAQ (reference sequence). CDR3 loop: CASSSRYGYTF. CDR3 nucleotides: TGTGCCAGCAGCTCCAGATATGGCTACACCTTC.

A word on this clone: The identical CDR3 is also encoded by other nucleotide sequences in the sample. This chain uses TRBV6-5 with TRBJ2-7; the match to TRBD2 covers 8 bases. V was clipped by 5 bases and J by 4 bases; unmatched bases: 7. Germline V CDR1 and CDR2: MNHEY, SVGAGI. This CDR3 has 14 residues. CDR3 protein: CASSPGLVRYEQYF. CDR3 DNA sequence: TGTGCCAGCAGTCCGGGACTAGTGAGGTACGAGCAGTACTTC.

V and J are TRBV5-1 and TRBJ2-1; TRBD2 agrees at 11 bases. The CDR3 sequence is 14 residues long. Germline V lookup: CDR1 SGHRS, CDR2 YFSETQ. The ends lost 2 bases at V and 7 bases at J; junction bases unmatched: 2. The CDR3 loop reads CASSFTSGGNEQFF. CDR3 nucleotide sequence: TGCGCCAGCAGCTTCACTAGCGGGGGAAATGAGCAGTTCTTC.

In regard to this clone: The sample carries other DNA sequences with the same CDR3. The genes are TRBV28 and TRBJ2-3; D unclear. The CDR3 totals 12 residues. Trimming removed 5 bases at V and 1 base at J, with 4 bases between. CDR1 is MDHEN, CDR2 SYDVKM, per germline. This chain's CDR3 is CASSDRTDTQYF. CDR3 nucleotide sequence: TGTGCCAGCAGTGACCGCACAGATACGCAGTATTTT.

The CDR3 DNA reads TGCAGCGTTGAAGAATCCGCGGGGGCCCTCAACACTGAAGCTTTCTTT. Translated: CSVEESAGALNTEAFF. The rearrangement links TRBV29-1 to TRBJ1-1; TRBD1 is a possible D gene (6 bases). The V end was cut by 0 bases, the J end by 2 bases, with 16 bases between. The CDR3 runs 16 residues. CDR1 and CDR2 (germline): SQVTM, ANQGSEA.

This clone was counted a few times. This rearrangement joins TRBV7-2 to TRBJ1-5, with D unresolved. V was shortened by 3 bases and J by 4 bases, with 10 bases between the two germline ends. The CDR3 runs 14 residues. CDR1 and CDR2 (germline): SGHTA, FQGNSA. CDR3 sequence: CASSFQEGNQPQHF. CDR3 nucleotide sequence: TGTGCCAGCAGCTTCCAGGAGGGTAATCAGCCCCAGCATTTT.

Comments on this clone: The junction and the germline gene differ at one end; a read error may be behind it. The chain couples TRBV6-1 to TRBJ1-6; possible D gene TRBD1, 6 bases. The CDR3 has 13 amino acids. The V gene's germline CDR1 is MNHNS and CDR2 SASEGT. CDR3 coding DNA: TGTGCCAGCAGTGAGATGACACAGTTGGGGGCCCGCTTT. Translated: CASSEMTQLGARF.